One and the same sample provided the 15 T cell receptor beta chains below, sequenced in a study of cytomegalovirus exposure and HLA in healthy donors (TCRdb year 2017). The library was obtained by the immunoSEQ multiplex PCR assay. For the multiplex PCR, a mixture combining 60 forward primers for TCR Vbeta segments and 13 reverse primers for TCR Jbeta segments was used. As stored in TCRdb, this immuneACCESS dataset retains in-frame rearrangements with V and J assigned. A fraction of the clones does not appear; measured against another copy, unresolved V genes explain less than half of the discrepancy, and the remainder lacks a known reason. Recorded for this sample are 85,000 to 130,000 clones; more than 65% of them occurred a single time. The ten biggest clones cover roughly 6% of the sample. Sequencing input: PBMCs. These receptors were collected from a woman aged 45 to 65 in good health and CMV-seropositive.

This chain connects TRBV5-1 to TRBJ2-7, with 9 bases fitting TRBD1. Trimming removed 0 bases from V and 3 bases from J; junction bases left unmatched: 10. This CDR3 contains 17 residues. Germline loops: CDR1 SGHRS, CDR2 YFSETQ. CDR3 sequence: CASSLGIAGTGIYEQYF. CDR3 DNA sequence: TGCGCCAGCAGCTTGGGCATAGCCGGGACAGGGATCTACGAGCAGTACTTC.

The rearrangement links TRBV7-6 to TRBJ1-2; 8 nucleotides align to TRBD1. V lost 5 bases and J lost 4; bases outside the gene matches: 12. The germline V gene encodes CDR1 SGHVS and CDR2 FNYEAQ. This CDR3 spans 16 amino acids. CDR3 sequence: CASSRSQGALSYGYTF. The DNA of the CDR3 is TGTGCCAGCAGCCGATCTCAGGGGGCGCTTAGCTATGGCTACACCTTC.

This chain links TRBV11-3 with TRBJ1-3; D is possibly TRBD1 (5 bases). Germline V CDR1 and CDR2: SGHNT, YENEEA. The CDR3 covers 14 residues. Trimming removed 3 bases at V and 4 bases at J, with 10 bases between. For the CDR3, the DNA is TGTGCCAGCAGCTTCGGAGGGACGGGAAACACCATATATTTT. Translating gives CASSFGGTGNTIYF.

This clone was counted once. CDR3 nucleotide sequence: TGTGCCAACCGGGGGTTTACGAACACCGGGGAGCTGTTTTTT. Translating it yields CANRGFTNTGELFF. The genes are TRBV7-2 and TRBJ2-2; possible D gene TRBD2, 6 bases. The germline gives CDR1 SGHTA, CDR2 FQGNSA. With 10 bases removed from V and 0 bases from J, the gap between germline ends came to 12 bases. This CDR3 spans 14 amino acids. Combining the CDR3 with reference TRBV7-2 and TRBJ2-2 gives the whole variable domain GAGVSQSPSNKVTEKGKDVELRCDPISGHTALYWYRQSLGQGLEFLIYFQGNSAPDKSGLPSDRFSAERTGGSVSTLTIQRTQQEDSAVYLCANRGFTNTGELFFGEGSRLTVL.

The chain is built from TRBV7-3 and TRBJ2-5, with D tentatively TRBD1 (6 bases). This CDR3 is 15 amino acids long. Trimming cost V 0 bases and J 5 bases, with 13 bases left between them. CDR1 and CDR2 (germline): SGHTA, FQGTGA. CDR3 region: CASSLTAGTMETQYF. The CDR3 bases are TGTGCCAGCAGCTTAACAGCCGGGACAATGGAGACCCAGTACTTC. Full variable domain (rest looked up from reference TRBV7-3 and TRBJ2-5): GAGVSQTPSNKVTEKGKYVELRCDPISGHTALYWYRQSLGQGPEFLIYFQGTGAADDSGLPNDRFFAVRPEGSVSTLKIQRTERGDSAVYLCASSLTAGTMETQYFGPGTRLLVL.

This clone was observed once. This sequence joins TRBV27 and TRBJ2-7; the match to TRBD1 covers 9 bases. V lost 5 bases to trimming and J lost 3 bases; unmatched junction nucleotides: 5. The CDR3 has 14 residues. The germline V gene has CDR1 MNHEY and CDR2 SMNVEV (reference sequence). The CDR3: CASSLTGGGYEQYF. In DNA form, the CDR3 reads TGTGCCAGCAGTCTGACAGGGGGAGGCTACGAGCAGTACTTC.

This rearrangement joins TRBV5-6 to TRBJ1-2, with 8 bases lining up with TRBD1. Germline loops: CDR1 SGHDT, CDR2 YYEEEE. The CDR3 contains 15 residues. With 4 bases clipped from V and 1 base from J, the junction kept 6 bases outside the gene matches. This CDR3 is CASSRDRKINYGYTF. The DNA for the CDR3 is TGTGCCAGCAGCCGGGACAGGAAGATTAACTATGGCTACACCTTC.

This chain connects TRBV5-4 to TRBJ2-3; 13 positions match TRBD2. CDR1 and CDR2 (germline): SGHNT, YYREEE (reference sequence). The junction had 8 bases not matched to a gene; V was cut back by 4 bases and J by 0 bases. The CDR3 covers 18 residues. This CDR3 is CASSRGLAGAGSTDTQYF. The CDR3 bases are TGTGCCAGCAGCCGCGGACTAGCGGGGGCGGGCAGCACAGATACGCAGTATTTT.

CDR3 nucleotide sequence: TGTGCCAGCAGCTTACAACAGGGTGACACTGAAGCTTTCTTT. This sequence encodes CASSLQQGDTEAFF. The chain couples TRBV7-3 to TRBJ1-1, with D perhaps matching TRBD1 (6 bases). V dropped 2 bases and J dropped 3 bases, with 10 bases sitting between them. The CDR3 has 14 amino acids. The germline gives CDR1 SGHTA, CDR2 FQGTGA.

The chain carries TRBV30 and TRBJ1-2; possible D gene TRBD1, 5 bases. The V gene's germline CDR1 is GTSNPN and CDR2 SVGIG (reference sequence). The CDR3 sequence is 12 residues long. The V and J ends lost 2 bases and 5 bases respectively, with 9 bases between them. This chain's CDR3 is CAWSRGEYGYTF. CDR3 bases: TGTGCCTGGAGTCGGGGGGAGTATGGCTACACCTTC.

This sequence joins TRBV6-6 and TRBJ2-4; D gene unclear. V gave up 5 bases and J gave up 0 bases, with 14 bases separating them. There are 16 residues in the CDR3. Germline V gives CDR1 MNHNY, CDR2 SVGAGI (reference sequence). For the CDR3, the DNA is TGTGCCAGCAGTCCCACACAGAAACTAGCCAAAAACATTCAGTACTTC. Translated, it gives CASSPTQKLAKNIQYF.

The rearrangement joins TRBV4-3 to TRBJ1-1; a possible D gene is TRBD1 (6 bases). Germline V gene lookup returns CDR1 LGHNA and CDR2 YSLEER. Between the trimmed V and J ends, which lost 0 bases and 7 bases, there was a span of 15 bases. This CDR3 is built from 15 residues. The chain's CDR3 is CASSQDRMGALEAFF. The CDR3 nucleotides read TGCGCCAGCAGCCAAGATCGAATGGGGGCCCTTGAAGCTTTCTTT.

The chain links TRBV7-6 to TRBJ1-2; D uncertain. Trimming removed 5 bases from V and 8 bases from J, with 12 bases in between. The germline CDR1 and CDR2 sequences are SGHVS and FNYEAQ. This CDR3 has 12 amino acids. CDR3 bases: TGTGCCAGCAGCCAATACATCTCCGGCTACACCTTC. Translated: CASSQYISGYTF.

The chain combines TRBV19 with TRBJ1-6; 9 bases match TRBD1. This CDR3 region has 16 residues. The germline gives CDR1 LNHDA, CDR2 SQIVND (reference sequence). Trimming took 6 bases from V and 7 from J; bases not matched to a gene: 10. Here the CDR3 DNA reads TGTGCCAGTAGCAGACAGGGGGTTTTAACAAATTCACCCCTCCACTTT. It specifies CASSRQGVLTNSPLHF. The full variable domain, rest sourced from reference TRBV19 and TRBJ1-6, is DGGITQSPKYLFRKEGQNVTLSCEQNLNHDAMYWYRQDPGQGLRLIYYSQIVNDFQKGDIAEGYSVSREKKESFPLTVTSAQKNPTAFYLCASSRQGVLTNSPLHFGNGTRLTVT.

The CDR3 DNA follows: TGCGCCAGCAGCCGCGGTTCCGGGAACTACAATGAGCAGTTCTTC. It is translated as CASSRGSGNYNEQFF. V is TRBV5-1 and J is TRBJ2-1; D perhaps matches TRBD2 (5 bases). V gave up 4 bases and J gave up 3 bases, with 14 bases separating them. The germline CDR1 and CDR2 sequences are SGHRS and YFSETQ. The CDR3 runs 15 residues.